This passage covers 8 T cell receptor beta chains from one sample sequenced in a study of shared clonotypes between healthy human individuals. The protocol was immunoSEQ multiplex PCR, while the TCRdb copy is restricted to in-frame clones and leaves out a portion. The repertoire consists of approximately 700,000 clones, with more than 70% occurring once and the leading ten covering around 1.8%. The sample consisted of memory CD4+ T cells sorted from blood. The subset: CD45RA-negative fraction. The receptors were sampled from a woman in her 30s in good health.

This chain links TRBV13 with TRBJ2-2; a weak D match, TRBD2 (6 bases). Trimming took off 5 bases at V and 7 bases at J, with 17 bases between the two ends. The CDR3 extends over 15 amino acids. Germline values: CDR1 PRHDT, CDR2 FYEKMQ (reference sequence). The chain's CDR3 is CASSGDSEKDGELFF. Written as DNA, the CDR3 is TGTGCCAGCAGCGGGGACTCCGAGAAGGACGGGGAGCTGTTTTTT. The whole variable domain, remainder taken from reference TRBV13 and TRBJ2-2, is AAGVIQSPRHLIKEKRETATLKCYPIPRHDTVYWYQQGPGQDPQFLISFYEKMQSDKGSIPDRFSAQQFSDYHSELNMSSLELGDSALYFCASSGDSEKDGELFFGEGSRLTVL.

The sample holds many counts of this clone. V is TRBV4-1 and J is TRBJ2-7; maybe TRBD1 (5 bases). Trimming removed 1 base at V and 12 bases at J, with 16 bases between. The CDR3 spans 13 residues. Per the germline V gene, CDR1 is MGHRA and CDR2 is YSYEKL. The CDR3 DNA reads as TGCGCCAGCAGCCAAGCGCTCTACCGACAGCGGTACTTC. Encoded protein: CASSQALYRQRYF.

In this sample, this clone turned up once. The chain joins TRBV25-1 to TRBJ2-6, with 8 nucleotides matching TRBD1. This CDR3 comprises 17 residues. V shed 8 bases, J shed 4 bases, and the junction held 13 bases outside the gene matches. Germline CDR1 reads MGHDK; CDR2 reads SYGVNS. The CDR3 sequence: CASGNGRGQSGANVLTF. The CDR3 nucleotides are TGTGCCAGCGGCAACGGCAGGGGGCAGTCCGGGGCCAACGTCCTGACTTTC.

This clone showed up just once. The J gene is TRBJ2-5, the V gene TRBV10-3, with a possible D match to TRBD2 (5 bases). V was trimmed by 7 bases and J by 4 bases, leaving 13 bases between them. Germline CDR1 is ENHRY and CDR2 is SYGVKD. The CDR3 length is 13 residues. The CDR3 region is CAIMGQRSETQYF. The CDR3 DNA reads TGTGCCATCATGGGCCAGCGGTCAGAGACCCAGTACTTC.

The rearrangement uses TRBV2 and TRBJ2-3; TRBD2 agrees at 8 bases. The CDR3 runs 15 residues. V trimming: 3 bases; J trimming: 0 bases; junction bases outside the gene matches: 2. In germline, CDR1 is SNHLY, CDR2 FYNNEI. The CDR3 DNA reads TGTGCCAGCAGTGAGCGACTAGCGAGCACAGATACGCAGTATTTT. Translating gives CASSERLASTDTQYF.

In the case of this clone: Other DNA sequences from this sample encode an identical CDR3 as well. The rearrangement joins TRBV28 to TRBJ2-7; D remains ambiguous. Germline CDR1 reads MDHEN; CDR2 reads SYDVKM. The CDR3 has 14 residues. Trimming removed 8 bases at V and 3 bases at J, with 17 bases between. Here the CDR3 DNA reads TGTGCCAGCCGCCCCCCCGGACGTGGCTACGAGCAGTACTTC. Protein: CASRPPGRGYEQYF.

This rearrangement joins TRBV28 to TRBJ2-3; TRBD1 matches 8 bases. The junction had 9 bases not matched to a gene; V was cut back by 8 bases and J by 5 bases. Per the germline V gene, CDR1 is MDHEN and CDR2 is SYDVKM. This CDR3 comprises 14 residues. The chain's CDR3 is CASRSGGAEDTQYF. The CDR3 DNA follows: TGTGCCAGCCGCTCAGGGGGCGCGGAAGATACGCAGTATTTT.

V usage is TRBV11-2 and J usage is TRBJ2-7; no clear D. V shed 0 bases and J shed 0 bases, with 12 bases lying between them. Germline CDR1 reads SGHAT; CDR2 reads FQNNGV. This CDR3 contains 16 residues. The CDR3 loop is CASSLDPGQSSYEQYF. As DNA, the CDR3 is TGTGCCAGCAGCTTAGACCCGGGCCAGAGCTCCTACGAGCAGTACTTC.